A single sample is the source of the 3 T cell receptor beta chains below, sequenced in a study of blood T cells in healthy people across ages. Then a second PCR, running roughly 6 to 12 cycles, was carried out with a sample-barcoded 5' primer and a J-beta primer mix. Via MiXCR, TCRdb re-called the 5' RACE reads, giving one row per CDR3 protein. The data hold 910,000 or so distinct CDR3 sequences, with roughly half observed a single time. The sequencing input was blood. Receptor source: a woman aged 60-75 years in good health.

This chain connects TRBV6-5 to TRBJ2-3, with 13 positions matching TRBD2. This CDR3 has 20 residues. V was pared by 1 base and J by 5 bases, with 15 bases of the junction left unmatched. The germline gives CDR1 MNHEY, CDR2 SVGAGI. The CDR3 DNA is TGTGCCAGCAGTTACTACCGGGGAGCCGGGACTAGCGGGACCTTAGATACGCAGTATTTT. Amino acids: CASSYYRGAGTSGTLDTQYF.

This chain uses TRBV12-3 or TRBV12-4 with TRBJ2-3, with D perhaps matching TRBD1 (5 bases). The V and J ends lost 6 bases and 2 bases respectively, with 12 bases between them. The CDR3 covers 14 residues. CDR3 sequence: CASRRQKSTDTQYF. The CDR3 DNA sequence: TGTGCCAGCAGACGACAGAAGTCCACAGATACGCAGTATTTT.

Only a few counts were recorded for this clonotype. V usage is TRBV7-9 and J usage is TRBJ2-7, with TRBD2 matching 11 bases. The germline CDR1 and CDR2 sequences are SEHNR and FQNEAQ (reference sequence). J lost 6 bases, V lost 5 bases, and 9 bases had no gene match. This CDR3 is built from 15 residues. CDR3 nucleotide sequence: TGTGCCAGCAGCCTCAGTAGCGGGAGGGTCTTCGAGCAGTACTTC. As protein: CASSLSSGRVFEQYF.